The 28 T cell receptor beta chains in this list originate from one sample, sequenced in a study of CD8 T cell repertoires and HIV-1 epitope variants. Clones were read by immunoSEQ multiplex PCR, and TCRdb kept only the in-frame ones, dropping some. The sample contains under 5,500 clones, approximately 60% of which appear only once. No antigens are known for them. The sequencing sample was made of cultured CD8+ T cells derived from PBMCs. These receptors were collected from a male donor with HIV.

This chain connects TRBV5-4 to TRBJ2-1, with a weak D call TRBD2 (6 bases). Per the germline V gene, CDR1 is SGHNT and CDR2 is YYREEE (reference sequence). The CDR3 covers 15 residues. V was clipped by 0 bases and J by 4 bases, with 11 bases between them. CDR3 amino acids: CASSLGGGGYNEQFF. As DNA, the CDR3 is TGTGCCAGCAGCTTGGGTGGGGGAGGATACAATGAGCAGTTCTTC.

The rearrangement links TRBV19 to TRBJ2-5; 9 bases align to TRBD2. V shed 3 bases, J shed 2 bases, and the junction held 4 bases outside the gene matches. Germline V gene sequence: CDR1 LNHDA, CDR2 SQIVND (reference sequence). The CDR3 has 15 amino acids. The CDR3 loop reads CASSIAAGGQETQYF. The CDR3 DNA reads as TGTGCCAGTAGTATCGCAGCGGGGGGTCAAGAGACCCAGTACTTC.

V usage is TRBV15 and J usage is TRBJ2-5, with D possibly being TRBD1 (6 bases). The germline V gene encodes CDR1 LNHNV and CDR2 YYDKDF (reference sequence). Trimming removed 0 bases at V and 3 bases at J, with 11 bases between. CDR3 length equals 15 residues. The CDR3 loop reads CATSRDLAGEETQYF. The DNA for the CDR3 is TGTGCCACCAGCAGAGATTTGGCAGGGGAAGAGACCCAGTACTTC.

DNA of the CDR3: TGTGCCAGCAGTTTAGGGACTAGCGGGAGTAATCAGTACTTC. Residues: CASSLGTSGSNQYF. V gene TRBV27 combines with J gene TRBJ2-4, with 14 bases aligning to TRBD2. The CDR3 runs to 14 residues. The germline CDR1 and CDR2 sequences are MNHEY and SMNVEV (reference sequence). V shed 2 bases and J 12 bases; nucleotides not matched to a gene: 3.

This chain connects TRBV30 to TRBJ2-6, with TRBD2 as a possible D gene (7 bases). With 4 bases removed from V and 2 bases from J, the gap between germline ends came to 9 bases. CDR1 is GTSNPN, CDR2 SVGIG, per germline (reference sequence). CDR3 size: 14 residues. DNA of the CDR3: TGTGCCTGGAAGGGGGGGGCTGGGGCCAACGTCCTGACTTTC. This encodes CAWKGGAGANVLTF.

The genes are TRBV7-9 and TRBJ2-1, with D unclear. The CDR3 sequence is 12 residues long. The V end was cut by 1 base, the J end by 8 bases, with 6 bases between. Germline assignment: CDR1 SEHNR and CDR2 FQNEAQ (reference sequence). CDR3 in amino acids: CASSLDPDEQFF. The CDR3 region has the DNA TGTGCCAGCAGCTTAGATCCGGATGAGCAGTTCTTC.

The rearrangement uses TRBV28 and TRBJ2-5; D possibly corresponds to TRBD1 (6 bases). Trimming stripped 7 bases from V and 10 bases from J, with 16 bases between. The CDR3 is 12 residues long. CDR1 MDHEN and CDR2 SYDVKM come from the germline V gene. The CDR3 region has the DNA TGTGCCAGCACCTGGGGTAGGGGGAGCCAGTACTTC. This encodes CASTWGRGSQYF. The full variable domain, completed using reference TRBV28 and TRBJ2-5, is DVKVTQSSRYLVKRTGEKVFLECVQDMDHENMFWYRQDPGLGLRLIYFSYDVKMKEKGDIPEGYSVSREKKERFSLILESASTNQTSMYLCASTWGRGSQYFGPGTRLLVL.

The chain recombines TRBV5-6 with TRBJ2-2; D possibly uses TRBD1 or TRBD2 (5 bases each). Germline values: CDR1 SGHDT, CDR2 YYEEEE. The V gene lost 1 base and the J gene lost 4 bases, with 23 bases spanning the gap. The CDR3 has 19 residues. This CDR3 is CASSLLYSPPLGVTGELFF. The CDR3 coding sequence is TGTGCCAGCAGCTTGCTGTATTCACCACCATTGGGGGTCACCGGGGAGCTGTTTTTT. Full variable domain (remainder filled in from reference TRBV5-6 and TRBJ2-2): DAGVTQSPTHLIKTRGQQVTLRCSPKSGHDTVSWYQQALGQGPQFIFQYYEEEERQRGNFPDRFSGHQFPNYSSELNVNALLLGDSALYLCASSLLYSPPLGVTGELFFGEGSRLTVL.

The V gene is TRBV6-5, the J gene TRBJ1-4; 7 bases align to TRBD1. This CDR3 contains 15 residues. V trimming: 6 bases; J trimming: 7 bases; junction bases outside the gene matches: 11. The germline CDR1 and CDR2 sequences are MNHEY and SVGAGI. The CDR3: CASSDQGGLGEKLFF. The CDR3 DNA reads TGTGCCAGCAGCGATCAAGGGGGCCTGGGTGAAAAACTGTTTTTT.

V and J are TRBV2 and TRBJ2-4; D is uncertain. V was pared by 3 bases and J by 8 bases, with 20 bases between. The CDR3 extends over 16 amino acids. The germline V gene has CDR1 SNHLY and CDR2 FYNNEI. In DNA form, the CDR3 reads TGTGCCAGCAGTGATGGATTTGGCCCCCGGATGGACATTCAGTACTTC. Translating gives CASSDGFGPRMDIQYF.

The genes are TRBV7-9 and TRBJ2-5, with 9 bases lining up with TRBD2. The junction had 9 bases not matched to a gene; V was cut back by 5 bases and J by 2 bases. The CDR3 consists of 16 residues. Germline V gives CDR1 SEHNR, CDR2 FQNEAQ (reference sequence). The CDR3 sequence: CASSPSLGLAQETQYF. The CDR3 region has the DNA TGTGCCAGCAGCCCCTCTTTGGGACTAGCACAAGAGACCCAGTACTTC.

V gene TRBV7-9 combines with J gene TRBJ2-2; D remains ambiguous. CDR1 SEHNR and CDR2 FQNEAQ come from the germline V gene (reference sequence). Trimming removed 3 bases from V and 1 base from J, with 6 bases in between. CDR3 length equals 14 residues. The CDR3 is CASSFRGNTGELFF. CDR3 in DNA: TGTGCCAGCAGCTTTCGCGGGAACACCGGGGAGCTGTTTTTT.

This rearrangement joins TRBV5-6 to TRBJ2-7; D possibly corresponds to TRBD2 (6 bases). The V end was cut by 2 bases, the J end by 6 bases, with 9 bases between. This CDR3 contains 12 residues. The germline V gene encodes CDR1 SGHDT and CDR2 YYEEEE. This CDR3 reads CASSLRAGEQYF. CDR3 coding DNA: TGTGCCAGCAGCTTACGAGCGGGCGAGCAGTACTTC.

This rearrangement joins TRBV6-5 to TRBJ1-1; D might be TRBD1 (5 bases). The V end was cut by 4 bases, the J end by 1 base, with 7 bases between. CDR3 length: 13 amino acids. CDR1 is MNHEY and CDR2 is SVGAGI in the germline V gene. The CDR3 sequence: CASSSGQNTEAFF. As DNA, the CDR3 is TGTGCCAGCAGTTCTGGACAGAACACTGAAGCTTTCTTT.

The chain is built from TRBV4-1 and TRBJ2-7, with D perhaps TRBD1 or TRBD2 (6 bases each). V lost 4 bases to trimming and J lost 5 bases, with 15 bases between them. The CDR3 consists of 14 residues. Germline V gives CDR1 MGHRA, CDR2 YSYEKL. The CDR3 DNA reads TGCGCCAGCAGCCGAGGGGGGCTAGCTGACGAGCAGTACTTC. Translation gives CASSRGGLADEQYF.

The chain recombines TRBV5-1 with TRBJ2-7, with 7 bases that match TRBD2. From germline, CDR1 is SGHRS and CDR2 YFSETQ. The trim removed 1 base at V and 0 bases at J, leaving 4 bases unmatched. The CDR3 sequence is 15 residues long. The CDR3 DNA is TGCGCCAGCAGCTTGAACGGGGGGAGCTCCTACGAGCAGTACTTC. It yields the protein CASSLNGGSSYEQYF.

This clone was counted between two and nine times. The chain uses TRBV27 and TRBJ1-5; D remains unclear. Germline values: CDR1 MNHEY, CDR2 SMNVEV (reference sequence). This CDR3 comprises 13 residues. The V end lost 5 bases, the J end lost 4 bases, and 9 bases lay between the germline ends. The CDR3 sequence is CASSVSDNQPQHF. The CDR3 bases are TGTGCCAGCAGTGTCAGTGATAATCAGCCCCAGCATTTT.

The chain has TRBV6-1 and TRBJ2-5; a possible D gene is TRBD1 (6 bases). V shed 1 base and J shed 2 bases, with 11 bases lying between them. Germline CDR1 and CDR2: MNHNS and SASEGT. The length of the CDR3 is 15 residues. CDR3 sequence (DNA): TGTGCCAGCAGTGAAGAAGACAGGCTTCAAGAGACCCAGTACTTC. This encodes CASSEEDRLQETQYF.

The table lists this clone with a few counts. The CDR3 spells CASSQDRGDYEQYF. CDR3 sequence (DNA): TGTGCCAGCAGCCAGGACAGGGGGGATTACGAGCAGTACTTC. V is TRBV7-2 and J is TRBJ2-7; 10 bases are shared with TRBD1. Trimming at V came to 5 bases and at J to 4 bases, leaving 5 bases not matched to a gene. This CDR3 contains 14 residues. Germline V gene data show CDR1 as SGHTA and CDR2 as FQGNSA. The full variable domain, in which reference TRBV7-2 and TRBJ2-7 provide the parts outside the CDR3, is GAGVSQSPSNKVTEKGKDVELRCDPISGHTALYWYRQSLGQGLEFLIYFQGNSAPDKSGLPSDRFSAERTGGSVSTLTIQRTQQEDSAVYLCASSQDRGDYEQYFGPGTRLTVT.

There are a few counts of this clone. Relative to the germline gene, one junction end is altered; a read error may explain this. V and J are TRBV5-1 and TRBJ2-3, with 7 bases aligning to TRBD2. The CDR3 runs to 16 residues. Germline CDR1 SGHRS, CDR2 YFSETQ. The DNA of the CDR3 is TGCGCCAGCGGCTTAGGGGAGGGCCCTGGGGCAGATACGCAGTATTTT. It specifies CASGLGEGPGADTQYF. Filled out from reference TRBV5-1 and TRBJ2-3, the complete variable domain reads KAGVTQTPRYLIKTRGQQVTLSCSPISGHRSVSWYQQTPGQGLQFLFEYFSETQRNKGNFPGRFSGRQFSNSRSEMNVSTLELGDSALYLCASGLGEGPGADTQYFGPGTRLTVL.

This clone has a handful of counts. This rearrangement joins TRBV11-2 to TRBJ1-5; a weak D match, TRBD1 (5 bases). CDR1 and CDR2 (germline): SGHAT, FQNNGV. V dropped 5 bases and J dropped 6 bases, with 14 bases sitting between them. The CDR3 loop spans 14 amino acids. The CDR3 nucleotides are TGTGCCAGCAGCAGGGACCAGGAGGGTCAGCCCCAGCATTTT. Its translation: CASSRDQEGQPQHF.

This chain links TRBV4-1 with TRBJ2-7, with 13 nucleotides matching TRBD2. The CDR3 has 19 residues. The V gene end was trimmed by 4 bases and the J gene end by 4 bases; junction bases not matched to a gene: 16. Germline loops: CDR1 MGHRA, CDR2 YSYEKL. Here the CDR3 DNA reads TGCGCCAGCAGCCCGCGGGACAGGCGACTAGCGGGAGGAAAGTACGAGCAGTACTTC. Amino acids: CASSPRDRRLAGGKYEQYF.

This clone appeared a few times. This CDR3 reads CASSAGDGSETEAFF. The DNA for the CDR3 is TGCGCCAGCAGCGCCGGAGATGGGTCTGAAACTGAAGCTTTCTTT. The chain has TRBV4-1 and TRBJ1-1; no firm D call. The germline V gene encodes CDR1 MGHRA and CDR2 YSYEKL. The CDR3 runs to 15 residues. Trimming took 5 bases from V and 5 from J, leaving 18 bases between them.

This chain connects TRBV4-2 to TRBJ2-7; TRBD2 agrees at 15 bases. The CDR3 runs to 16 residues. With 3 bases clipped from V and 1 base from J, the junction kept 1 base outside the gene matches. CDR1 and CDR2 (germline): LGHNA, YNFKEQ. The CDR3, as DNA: TGTGCCAGCAGCCAGGGACTAGCGGGGGGATCCTACGAGCAGTACTTC. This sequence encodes CASSQGLAGGSYEQYF.

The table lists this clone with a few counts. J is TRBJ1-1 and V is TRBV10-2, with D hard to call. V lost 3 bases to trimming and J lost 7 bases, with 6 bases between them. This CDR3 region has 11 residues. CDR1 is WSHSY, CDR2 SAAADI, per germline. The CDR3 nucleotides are TGCGCCAGCAGTGACTTTGTTGAAGCTTTCTTT. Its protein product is CASSDFVEAFF.

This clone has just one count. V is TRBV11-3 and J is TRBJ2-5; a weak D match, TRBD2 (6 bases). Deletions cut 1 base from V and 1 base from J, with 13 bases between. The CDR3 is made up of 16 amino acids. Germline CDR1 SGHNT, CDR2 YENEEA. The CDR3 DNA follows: TGTGCCAGCAGCTTAGCTGCTAGCGCGCTCCAAGAGACCCAGTACTTC. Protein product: CASSLAASALQETQYF.

This CDR3 reads CASSQNAGTGYNEQFF. CDR3 DNA: TGTGCCAGTAGCCAAAATGCCGGGACAGGCTACAATGAGCAGTTCTTC. The rearrangement uses TRBV19 and TRBJ2-1, with TRBD1 matching 8 bases. The V segment lost 6 bases and the J segment 3 bases; nucleotides outside the gene matches: 10. The germline CDR1 and CDR2 sequences are LNHDA and SQIVND (reference sequence). The CDR3 has 16 amino acids.

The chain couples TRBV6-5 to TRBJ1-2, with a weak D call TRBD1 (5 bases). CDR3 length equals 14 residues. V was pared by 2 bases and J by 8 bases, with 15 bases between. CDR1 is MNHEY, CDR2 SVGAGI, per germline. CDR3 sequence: CASSYQGGAGGYTF. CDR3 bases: TGTGCCAGCAGTTACCAAGGAGGGGCCGGGGGCTACACCTTC.